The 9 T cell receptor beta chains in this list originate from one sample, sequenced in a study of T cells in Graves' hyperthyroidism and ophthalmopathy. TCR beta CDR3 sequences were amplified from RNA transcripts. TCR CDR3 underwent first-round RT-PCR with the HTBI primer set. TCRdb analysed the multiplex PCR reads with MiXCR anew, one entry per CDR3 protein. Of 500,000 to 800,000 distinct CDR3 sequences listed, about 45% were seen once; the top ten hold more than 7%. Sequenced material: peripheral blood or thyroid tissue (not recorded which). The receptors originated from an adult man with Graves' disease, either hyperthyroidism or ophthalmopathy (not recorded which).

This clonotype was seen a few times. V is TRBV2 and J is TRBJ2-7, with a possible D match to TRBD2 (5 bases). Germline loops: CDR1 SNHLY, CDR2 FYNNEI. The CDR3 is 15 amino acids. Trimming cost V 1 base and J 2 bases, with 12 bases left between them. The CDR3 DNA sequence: TGTGCCAGCAGTGAAGTTTCGGGAATGCCCTACGAGCAGTACTTC. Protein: CASSEVSGMPYEQYF.

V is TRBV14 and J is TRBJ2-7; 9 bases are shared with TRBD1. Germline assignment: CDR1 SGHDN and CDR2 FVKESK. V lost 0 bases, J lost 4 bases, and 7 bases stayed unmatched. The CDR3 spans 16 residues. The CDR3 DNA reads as TGTGCCAGCAGCCAAGATGTGGGACAGGGCTCGTACGAGCAGTACTTC. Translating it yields CASSQDVGQGSYEQYF.

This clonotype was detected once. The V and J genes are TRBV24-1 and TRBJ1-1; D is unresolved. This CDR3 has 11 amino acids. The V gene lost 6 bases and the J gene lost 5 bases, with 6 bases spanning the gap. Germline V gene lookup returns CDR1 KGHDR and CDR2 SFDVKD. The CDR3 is CATSLGTEAFF. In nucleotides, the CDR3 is TGTGCCACCAGTCTCGGGACTGAAGCTTTCTTT.

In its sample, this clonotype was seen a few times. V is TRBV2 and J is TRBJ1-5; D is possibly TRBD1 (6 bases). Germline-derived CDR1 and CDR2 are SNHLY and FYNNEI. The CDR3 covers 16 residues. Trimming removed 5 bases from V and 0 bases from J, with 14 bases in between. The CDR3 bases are TGTGCCAGCAGTTTTAATCAGGGGATTAGCAATCAGCCCCAGCATTTT. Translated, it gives CASSFNQGISNQPQHF.

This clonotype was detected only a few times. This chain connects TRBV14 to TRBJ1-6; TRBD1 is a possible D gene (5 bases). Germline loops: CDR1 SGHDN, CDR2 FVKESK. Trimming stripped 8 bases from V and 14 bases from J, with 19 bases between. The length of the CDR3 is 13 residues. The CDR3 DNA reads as TGTGCCAGCCAGAAGGCGGGGGTCGGGACCCTCCACTTT. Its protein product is CASQKAGVGTLHF. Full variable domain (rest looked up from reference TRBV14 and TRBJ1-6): EAGVTQFPSHSVIEKGQTVTLRCDPISGHDNLYWYRRVMGKEIKFLLHFVKESKQDESGMPNNRFLAERTGGTYSTLKVQPAELEDSGVYFCASQKAGVGTLHFGNGTRLTVT.

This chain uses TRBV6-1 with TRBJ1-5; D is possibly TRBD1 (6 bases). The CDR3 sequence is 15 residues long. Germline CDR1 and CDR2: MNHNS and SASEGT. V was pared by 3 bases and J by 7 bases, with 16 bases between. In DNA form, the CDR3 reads TGTGCCAGCAGTGACGACAGGAAGATAGGGCAGCCCCAGCATTTT. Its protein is CASSDDRKIGQPQHF.

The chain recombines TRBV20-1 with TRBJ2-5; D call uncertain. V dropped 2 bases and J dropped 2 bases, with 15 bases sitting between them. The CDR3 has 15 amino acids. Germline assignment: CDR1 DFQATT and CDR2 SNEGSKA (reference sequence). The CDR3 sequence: CSARIPAQKQETQYF. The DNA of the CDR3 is TGCAGTGCTAGAATTCCGGCACAGAAACAAGAGACCCAGTACTTC.

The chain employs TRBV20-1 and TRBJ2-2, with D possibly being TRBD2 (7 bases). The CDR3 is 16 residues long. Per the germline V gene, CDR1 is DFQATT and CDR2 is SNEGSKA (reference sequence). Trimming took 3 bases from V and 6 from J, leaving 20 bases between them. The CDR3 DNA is TGCAGTGCTAGGGATAATTTGGGGGGGGGCTCCGGGGAGCTGTTTTTT. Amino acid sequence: CSARDNLGGGSGELFF.

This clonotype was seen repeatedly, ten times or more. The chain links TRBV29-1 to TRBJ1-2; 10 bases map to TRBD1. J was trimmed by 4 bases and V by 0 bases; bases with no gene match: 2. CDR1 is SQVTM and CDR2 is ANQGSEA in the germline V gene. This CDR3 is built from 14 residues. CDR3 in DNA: TGCAGCGTTGAAGACGGGACAGGGGCCTATGGCTACACCTTC. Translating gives CSVEDGTGAYGYTF.